This paragraph reports one T cell receptor (beta chain). This sample was included in a study of blood T cell repertoires in COVID-19. Overall study context: Spain, Italy and the United States supplied samples that represented acute and convalescent COVID-19. From T cells, B-cell-depleted T cells, or PBMCs came the material, which was cDNA or gDNA.

Study processing details: The assay estimated nucleated cells by amplifying reference gene primers. The table came from immunoSEQ multiplex PCR; TCRdb's copy has only in-frame clones and leaves some out. V, J and clone size are those of that table, while D and trimming were read from the DNA. The table has around 320,000 clones, approximately 85% seen once. The CDR3 is 11 residues long. V dropped 4 bases and J dropped 7 bases, with 4 bases sitting between them. Sequences were obtained from peripheral blood. This chain connects TRBV12-3 or TRBV12-4 to TRBJ1-4; D is uncertain. The sequence derives from a human donor in a cohort sampled during active COVID-19. CDR3 sequence (DNA): TGTGCCAGCAGTTCGAGTGAAAAACTGTTTTTT. Translated: CASSSSEKLFF.